This record covers a single T cell receptor beta chain. Some clones are missing from TCRdb's copy, which holds only in-frame ones; the method was immunoSEQ multiplex PCR. Of approximately 140,000 clones in the sample, 81% were seen once. This sample stems from a study of blood T cell repertoires in COVID-19. Study in general: Sites across the United States, Italy and Spain contributed samples from acute and convalescent COVID-19.

This CDR3 is 17 amino acids long. Germline V gene lookup returns CDR1 SNHLY and CDR2 FYNNEI. With 7 bases clipped from V and 4 bases from J, the junction kept 16 bases outside the gene matches. The sequenced sample consisted of peripheral blood. V usage is TRBV2 and J usage is TRBJ1-2; 9 positions match TRBD1. The clonotype comes from a human donor with acute or convalescent COVID-19. The donor label of this sample is uncertain. The CDR3 sequence: CASTARDREGLGYGYTF. The CDR3 nucleotides are TGTGCCAGCACTGCCCGGGACAGGGAAGGGCTCGGCTATGGCTACACCTTC.